Each of the 28 T cell receptor beta chains below was sequenced from the same sample in a study of blood T cell repertoires in COVID-19. The repertoire was sequenced with immunoSEQ multiplex PCR; TCRdb's copy has only in-frame clones and lacks some. The table lists roughly 140,000 clones, approximately 80% of them singletons. The sequenced sample was peripheral blood. Receptors were obtained from a human donor in a cohort sampled during active COVID-19.

This clone occurred a few times. This sequence joins TRBV4-2 and TRBJ2-1, with 10 bases identical to TRBD2. CDR1 LGHNA and CDR2 YNFKEQ come from the germline V gene. With V trimmed by 0 bases and J by 2 bases, 7 bases remained unmatched. The CDR3 runs 18 residues. The CDR3 DNA is TGTGCCAGCAGCCAAGAGGGGCGGCTAGCGGGGGCCTACAATGAGCAGTTCTTC. It yields the protein CASSQEGRLAGAYNEQFF.

This clone was recorded only once. The rearrangement links TRBV11-2 to TRBJ1-4; maybe TRBD1 (6 bases). Deletions cut 2 bases from V and 3 bases from J, with 10 bases between. The CDR3 is 15 amino acids. Germline CDR1 is SGHAT and CDR2 is FQNNGV. Written as DNA, the CDR3 is TGTGCCAGCAGCTTATGGGGGGGCTCTAATGAAAAACTGTTTTTT. Protein product: CASSLWGGSNEKLFF.

This chain links TRBV6-5 with TRBJ2-3; D gene unclear. Germline V gene sequence: CDR1 MNHEY, CDR2 SVGAGI. The CDR3 spans 15 residues. Trimming pared 6 bases from V and 6 bases from J, leaving 19 bases between. CDR3 amino acids: CASSQRRPPADTQYF. CDR3 DNA: TGTGCCAGCAGCCAAAGGCGGCCCCCGGCGGATACGCAGTATTTT.

This chain connects TRBV30 to TRBJ1-4; D call uncertain. Trimming cost V 0 bases and J 0 bases, with 5 bases left between them. Germline CDR1 reads GTSNPN; CDR2 reads SVGIG (reference sequence). The CDR3 loop spans 14 amino acids. The CDR3 DNA follows: TGTGCCTGGAGTGTTGGAGCAACTAATGAAAAACTGTTTTTT. Its translation is CAWSVGATNEKLFF.

Only one count was recorded for this clone. V is TRBV6-5 and J is TRBJ2-7, with 8 bases fitting TRBD1. The CDR3 has 13 amino acids. Germline assignment: CDR1 MNHEY and CDR2 SVGAGI. Germline trimming cut 8 bases from V and 6 bases from J; bases unmatched to any gene: 9. The CDR3 region is CASSQGALGEQYF. DNA of the CDR3: TGTGCCAGCTCTCAGGGGGCGCTGGGCGAGCAGTACTTC.

This rearrangement joins TRBV4-3 to TRBJ1-4, with D unresolved. Trimming took off 0 bases at V and 6 bases at J, with 14 bases between the two ends. CDR1 LGHNA and CDR2 YSLEER come from the germline V gene. The CDR3 totals 16 residues. In nucleotides, the CDR3 is TGCGCCAGCAGCCAAGATCTCTCCGGTTTAGATGAAAAACTGTTTTTT. As protein: CASSQDLSGLDEKLFF.

J is TRBJ2-1 and V is TRBV9; TRBD1 matches 8 bases. Germline assignment: CDR1 SGDLS and CDR2 YYNGEE. CDR3 length: 15 amino acids. V trimming: 3 bases; J trimming: 12 bases; junction bases outside the gene matches: 14. This CDR3 reads CASSGSGTGPSGQFF. CDR3 DNA sequence: TGTGCCAGCAGCGGATCCGGGACAGGTCCCTCTGGGCAGTTCTTC.

The chain is built from TRBV24-1 and TRBJ2-1; TRBD2 aligns across 11 bases. Germline CDR1 reads KGHDR; CDR2 reads SFDVKD. This CDR3 spans 16 amino acids. After removal of 4 bases from V and 6 bases from J, the junction contained 7 bases not matched to a gene. The CDR3 spells CATSESTSGAGNEQFF. CDR3 DNA: TGTGCCACCAGTGAATCGACTAGCGGGGCGGGCAATGAGCAGTTCTTC.

This chain connects TRBV18 to TRBJ2-7; possible D gene TRBD1, 5 bases. The CDR3 contains 14 residues. Germline V gene data show CDR1 as KGHSH and CDR2 as LQKENI. V shed 0 bases and J shed 3 bases, with 9 bases lying between them. The CDR3 DNA follows: TGTGCCAGCTCACCACCGGGCAGGGACTACGAGCAGTACTTC. Its protein product is CASSPPGRDYEQYF.

The rearrangement joins TRBV9 to TRBJ2-3; TRBD2 matches 8 bases. This CDR3 has 17 residues. The J segment lost 5 bases and the V segment lost 0 bases, leaving 11 bases of the junction unmatched. Per germline, CDR1 SGDLS and CDR2 YYNGEE. The CDR3 DNA reads TGTGCCAGCAGCGTAGCTACACGAGCGGGGGTTGGAGATACGCAGTATTTT. Translation: CASSVATRAGVGDTQYF.

This chain connects TRBV13 to TRBJ1-4; no definite D call. Per the germline V gene, CDR1 is PRHDT and CDR2 is FYEKMQ (reference sequence). The CDR3 consists of 18 residues. The ends were cut back, 5 bases at V and 2 bases at J, with 21 bases in the middle. The DNA for the CDR3 is TGTGCCAGCAGCGAGGGCGCGGGATCGCCTACGACTAATGAAAAACTGTTTTTT. This gives the protein CASSEGAGSPTTNEKLFF.

The chain joins TRBV5-8 to TRBJ2-5, with 9 positions matching TRBD2. The CDR3 runs to 17 residues. Trimming at V came to 7 bases and at J to 3 bases, leaving 16 bases not matched to a gene. CDR1 is SGHTS, CDR2 YDEGEE, per germline. Here the CDR3 reads CASVTGSTSGGKETQYF. CDR3 bases: TGTGCCAGCGTAACAGGTTCGACCAGCGGGGGGAAAGAGACCCAGTACTTC.

The chain joins TRBV9 to TRBJ1-1, with D unclear. The germline gives CDR1 SGDLS, CDR2 YYNGEE. The V end lost 4 bases, the J end lost 6 bases, and 10 bases lay between the germline ends. The CDR3 consists of 12 residues. The CDR3 bases are TGTGCCAGCAGCCCAACCGGGGCTGAAGCTTTCTTT. Translation gives CASSPTGAEAFF.

The V gene is TRBV4-3, the J gene TRBJ1-1; 7 nucleotides agree with TRBD1. V lost 2 bases to trimming and J lost 7 bases; unmatched junction nucleotides: 10. Looked up from germline, CDR1 is LGHNA and CDR2 is YSLEER. The CDR3 is 15 amino acids. DNA for the CDR3: TGCGCCAGCAGCCAACATTACGGGACAGCCAATGAAGCTTTCTTT. As protein: CASSQHYGTANEAFF.

CDR3 nucleotide sequence: TGTGCCACCAGCAGCTGGGGGGGGGTCACTGAAGCTTTCTTT. Protein product: CATSSWGGVTEAFF. The chain links TRBV15 to TRBJ1-1, with D tentatively TRBD1 (5 bases). CDR1 is LNHNV and CDR2 is YYDKDF in the germline V gene (reference sequence). The V end lost 3 bases, the J end lost 4 bases, and 12 bases lay between the germline ends. The CDR3 is made up of 14 amino acids.

Points on this clone: One end of the junction is discordant with germline, which a read error may explain. Other DNA variants within this sample encode the same CDR3. The chain uses TRBV5-6 and TRBJ1-2; a weak D match, TRBD1 (6 bases). The CDR3 has 12 residues. The V gene's germline CDR1 is SGHDT and CDR2 YYEEEE. This chain's CDR3 is CASSLGALGYTF. In DNA form, the CDR3 reads TGCGCCAGCAGCTTGGGGGCGCTGGGCTACACCTTC.

This clone was detected once. The rearrangement uses TRBV5-1 and TRBJ1-2, with 8 positions matching TRBD1. With V trimmed by 4 bases and J by 1 base, 15 bases remained unmatched. Germline V gene sequence: CDR1 SGHRS, CDR2 YFSETQ. The CDR3 is 18 amino acids. CDR3 amino acids: CASSTPGQVSGDNYGYTF. CDR3 bases: TGCGCCAGCAGCACACCGGGACAGGTCTCTGGGGATAACTATGGCTACACCTTC.

The CDR3 nucleotides are TGTGCCAGCAGCATCAGACTAGCGGTTAATGAGCAGTTCTTC. Amino acid sequence: CASSIRLAVNEQFF. The rearrangement uses TRBV9 and TRBJ2-1; 9 bases are shared with TRBD2. This CDR3 contains 14 residues. CDR1 is SGDLS, CDR2 YYNGEE, per germline. J lost 7 bases, V lost 4 bases, and 6 bases had no gene match.

The chain joins TRBV25-1 to TRBJ2-5; the D is unclear. Germline CDR1 is MGHDK and CDR2 is SYGVNS. This CDR3 spans 12 amino acids. Trimming pared 6 bases from V and 1 base from J, leaving 6 bases between. CDR3 in DNA: TGTGCCAGCAGACAGCTCCAAGAGACCCAGTACTTC. Its protein product is CASRQLQETQYF.

The V and J genes are TRBV28 and TRBJ2-7; TRBD1 matches at 9 bases. CDR3 length: 15 amino acids. The germline V gene has CDR1 MDHEN and CDR2 SYDVKM. With V trimmed by 6 bases and J by 3 bases, 9 bases remained unmatched. This chain's CDR3 is CASSPPPGQGYEQYF. The CDR3 nucleotides read TGTGCCAGCAGCCCCCCCCCGGGACAGGGCTACGAGCAGTACTTC.

V is TRBV7-9 and J is TRBJ2-7, with TRBD1 matching over 10 bases. Looked up from germline, CDR1 is SEHNR and CDR2 is FQNEAQ (reference sequence). V shed 8 bases and J 1 base; nucleotides not matched to a gene: 5. The CDR3 contains 14 residues. The CDR3 nucleotides are TGTGCCAGCGGACGGGACAGGGGTTCCTACGAGCAGTACTTC. Translation: CASGRDRGSYEQYF.

The chain joins TRBV7-6 to TRBJ1-5, with TRBD1 matching over 7 bases. Germline V gene data show CDR1 as SGHVS and CDR2 as FNYEAQ. The CDR3 totals 18 residues. Unmatched junction bases numbered 13, after V lost 5 bases and J lost 0 bases. This CDR3 reads CASSPDFRGQYSNQPQHF. The DNA of the CDR3 is TGTGCCAGCAGCCCCGACTTCCGGGGACAGTATAGCAATCAGCCCCAGCATTTT. Drawing the rest from reference TRBV7-6 and TRBJ1-5, the complete variable domain is GAGVSQSPRYKVTKRGQDVALRCDPISGHVSLYWYRQALGQGPEFLTYFNYEAQQDKSGLPNDRFSAERPEGSISTLTIQRTEQRDSAMYRCASSPDFRGQYSNQPQHFGDGTRLSIL.

V is TRBV19 and J is TRBJ2-4, with TRBD1 matching over 9 bases. Losses at the gene ends were 6 bases for V and 3 bases for J; bases not matched to a gene: 12. Germline CDR1 and CDR2: LNHDA and SQIVND (reference sequence). This CDR3 region has 17 residues. Written as DNA, the CDR3 is TGTGCCAGTAGCGGGGACAGGGCGGATTTCGGCAAAAACATTCAGTACTTC. Its translation is CASSGDRADFGKNIQYF.

In this sample, this clone turned up a few times. V is TRBV2 and J is TRBJ1-2; D is possibly TRBD1 (5 bases). V dropped 6 bases and J dropped 8 bases, with 10 bases sitting between them. Germline CDR1 SNHLY, CDR2 FYNNEI. CDR3 length equals 11 residues. The CDR3 nucleotides read TGTGCCAGCAGCCAGGGAGGAGGCTACACCTTC. Its translation is CASSQGGGYTF.

The chain recombines TRBV6-4 with TRBJ2-5; D is unresolved. Looked up from germline, CDR1 is MRHNA and CDR2 is SNTAGT. With 7 bases removed from V and 2 bases from J, the gap between germline ends came to 5 bases. This CDR3 has 11 residues. CDR3 in DNA: TGTGCCAGCATCCAACAAGAGACCCAGTACTTC. This encodes CASIQQETQYF.

A few counts support this clone. J is TRBJ1-5 and V is TRBV5-1, with D perhaps matching TRBD1 (6 bases). Trimming removed 0 bases from V and 6 bases from J, with 13 bases in between. In germline, CDR1 is SGHRS, CDR2 YFSETQ. This CDR3 spans 15 amino acids. This CDR3 is CASSLVGGLGQPQHF. DNA of the CDR3: TGCGCCAGCAGCTTGGTCGGGGGGCTCGGTCAGCCCCAGCATTTT.

Note on this clone: One end of the junction does not line up with germline, which may come from a read error. This sequence joins TRBV2 and TRBJ2-1, with 7 bases lining up with TRBD1. This CDR3 comprises 11 residues. CDR1 is SNHLY, CDR2 FYNNEI, per germline. CDR3 region: CASSGGTARLF. CDR3 nucleotides: TGTGCCAGCAGTGGTGGGACAGCCAGGCTCTTC.

The V and J genes are TRBV6-7 and TRBJ2-7; 7 nucleotides agree with TRBD1. TRBV6-7 is an ORF for which the function is uncertain. The CDR3 sequence is 15 residues long. V lost 6 bases to trimming and J lost 5 bases; unmatched junction nucleotides: 13. Written as DNA, the CDR3 is TGTGCCAGCAGGGACAGGCAGGCAGACGGCGACGAGCAGTACTTC. Protein sequence: CASRDRQADGDEQYF.